These 2 T cell receptor beta chains originate from one sample sequenced in a study of spatial heterogeneity in lung cancer. TCRdb processed the 5' RACE reads anew with MiXCR; each CDR3 protein has one entry. The sample includes some 21,000 distinct CDR3 sequences, approximately 4.4% of them seen just once. Time point reported: sample taken at primary tumor resection. The sequenced material consisted of unsorted whole RNA from tumor, nontumor lung or frozen PBMC. This sample comprised PBMCs, obtained at surgery. The receptors originated from a male donor with early-stage non-small cell lung cancer.

The V and J genes are TRBV7-2 and TRBJ2-1; 13 bases fit TRBD2. V shed 1 base and J 7 bases; nucleotides not matched to a gene: 7. This CDR3 spans 17 amino acids. Germline-derived CDR1 and CDR2 are SGHTA and FQGNSA. The CDR3 DNA reads as TGTGCCAGCAGCTTAGGAGGACTAGCGGGGGTCATTAATGAGCAGTTCTTC. Its protein is CASSLGGLAGVINEQFF.

This clonotype was detected many times. The V and J genes are TRBV10-2 and TRBJ1-6; D remains unclear. The V and J ends lost 2 bases and 3 bases respectively, with 11 bases between them. The germline V gene encodes CDR1 WSHSY and CDR2 SAAADI. The CDR3 spans 16 residues. CDR3 protein: CASSEVGEIYNSPLHF. The CDR3 DNA sequence: TGCGCCAGCAGTGAGGTCGGGGAGATCTATAATTCACCCCTCCACTTT.